This record concerns one TCR beta chain sequence. Its antigen is unidentified. One end of the junction is discordant with germline, which a read error may explain. Through a sample-barcoded 5' primer and a J-beta primer mix, a second PCR was run for roughly 7 to 11 cycles. TCRdb used MiXCR to reprocess the 5' RACE reads, holding one entry per CDR3 protein. This table has around 1,700,000 distinct CDR3 sequences, 28% appearing once. The sample is drawn from a study of blood T cells in healthy people across ages. General study findings and limits: Estimated diversity, derived from one million T cells, was regarded as an underestimate.

The CDR3 extends over 16 amino acids. Germline V lookup: CDR1 LNHNV, CDR2 YYDKDF (reference sequence). Sequencing used blood. The sequence was obtained from a woman in her 30s in good health. J is TRBJ1-4 and V is TRBV15; D call uncertain. The CDR3, as DNA: TGTGCCACCAGCAGAGCCCTGGATGCAACTAATGAAAAACGGTTTTTT. Protein: CATSRALDATNEKRFF. Combining the CDR3 with reference TRBV15 and TRBJ1-4 gives the whole variable domain DAMVIQNPRYQVTQFGKPVTLSCSQTLNHNVMYWYQQKSSQAPKLLFHYYDKDFNNEADTPDNFQSRRPNTSFCFLDIRSPGLGDTAMYLCATSRALDATNEKRFFGSGTQLSVL.